The sequence of this T cell receptor beta chain was determined in a study of neurological immune-mediated disorders. Study observations and caveats: Expansion of TCR clones was greatest in HTLV-1-associated myelopathy and smallest in multiple sclerosis, where it fell below that of healthy controls.

This clonotype has ten or more counts. What it binds is not known. The CDR3 length is 15 residues. CDR1 is DFQATT and CDR2 is SNEGSKA in the germline V gene (reference sequence). Losses at the gene ends were 5 bases for V and 8 bases for J; bases not matched to a gene: 15. The time point is: longitudinal time-point 1 (baseline). Maryland, USA blood bank volunteers served as healthy controls. cDNA synthesis was performed by 5'RACE with 10-nucleotide random UMIs. Over 190 million TCR-beta sequences from 15-18 subjects came out of each sequencing run. TCRdb re-called the 5' RACE reads with MiXCR, one entry per CDR3 protein. The data contain fewer than 55,000 distinct CDR3 sequences, 10% of them singletons.

The clonotype comes from a middle-aged woman in good health. The J gene is TRBJ2-1, the V gene TRBV20-1, with TRBD2 matching over 7 bases. Material for sequencing was PBMCs. This CDR3 reads CSAQTREYPLDEQFF. The CDR3 DNA follows: TGCAGTGCTCAGACGCGGGAGTACCCTTTAGATGAGCAGTTCTTC.